The text below deals with one T cell receptor (beta chain). Its antigen is not identified. This sample was taken from a study of shared clonotypes between healthy human individuals. Per germline, CDR1 SGHTA and CDR2 FQGNSA. Unmatched junction bases numbered 7, after V lost 4 bases and J lost 5 bases. The CDR3 runs to 14 residues. The protocol was immunoSEQ multiplex PCR, while the TCRdb copy is restricted to in-frame clones and leaves out a portion. The sample shows under 650,000 clones, almost 97% of them seen only once. Study-wide points: Sampling was confined to blood; repertoires within tissues likely differ.

Specimen: naive CD4+ T cells sorted from blood. Indicated subset: CD45RA+ positively selected. The clonotype was recovered from a woman aged 25 to 45 in good health. The chain combines TRBV7-2 with TRBJ1-1; TRBD1 matches at 7 bases. The CDR3 here is CASSSRTGSTEAFF. CDR3 DNA: TGTGCCAGCAGCTCCCGGACAGGTTCGACTGAAGCTTTCTTT.